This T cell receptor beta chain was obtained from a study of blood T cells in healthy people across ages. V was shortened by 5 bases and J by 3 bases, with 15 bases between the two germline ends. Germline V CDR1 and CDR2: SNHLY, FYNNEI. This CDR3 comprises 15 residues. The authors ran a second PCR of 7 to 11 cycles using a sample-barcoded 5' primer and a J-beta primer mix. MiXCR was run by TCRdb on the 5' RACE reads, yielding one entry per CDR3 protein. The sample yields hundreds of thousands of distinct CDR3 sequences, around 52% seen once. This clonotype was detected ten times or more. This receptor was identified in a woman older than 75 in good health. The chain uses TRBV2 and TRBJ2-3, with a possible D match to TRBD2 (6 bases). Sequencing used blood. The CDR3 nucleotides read TGTGCCAGCAGTTCCCCGGCTAGCGTTACAGATACGCAGTATTTT. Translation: CASSSPASVTDTQYF.